A selection of T cell receptor beta chains follows, all from one sample in a study of shared clonotypes between healthy human individuals. The data were produced by immunoSEQ multiplex PCR, yet TCRdb's version contains in-frame clones alone and is incomplete. The table has millions of clones, approximately 94% seen once. Sequencing was performed on naive CD4+ T cells sorted from blood. Receptor source: a man between 18 and 29 years old in good health. CDR3s include the opening cysteine and the closing phenylalanine or tryptophan. A D gene is named only where the DNA matches it firmly. Some rows mark clone size as missing; the rest say once, few, many or name a class of expanded clone.

-	-	TRBJ2-2	TRBV5-1	CASSSDMNTGELFF	TGCGCCAGCAGCTCTGATATGAACACCGGGGAGCTGTTTTTT
-	-	TRBJ1-3	TRBV30	CAWTGAGNTIYF	TGTGCCTGGACTGGGGCTGGAAACACCATATATTTT
-	TRBD1	TRBJ1-1	TRBV10-3	CAISEWTGVEAFF	TGTGCCATCAGTGAATGGACAGGGGTGGAAGCTTTCTTT
once	-	TRBJ2-3	TRBV5-4	CASSTKGSGTDTQYF	TGTGCCAGCAGCACTAAGGGTAGCGGTACAGATACGCAGTATTTT
-	TRBD1	TRBJ1-5	TRBV6-6	CASSYGRGPGQPQHF	TGTGCCAGCAGTTACGGGAGGGGGCCCGGTCAGCCCCAGCATTTT
few	TRBD2	TRBJ2-7	TRBV19	CASRSSGSGGSYEQYF	TGTGCCAGTAGGAGTAGCGGGAGTGGGGGCTCCTACGAGCAGTACTTC
-	-	TRBJ2-7	TRBV23-1	CASSQSGHQDKGQYF	TGCGCCAGCAGTCAATCGGGACACCAAGACAAGGGGCAGTACTTC
few	TRBD1	TRBJ1-6	TRBV25-1	CASRGQGGSPLHF	TGTGCCAGCAGGGGACAGGGGGGTTCACCCCTCCACTTT
-	-	TRBJ2-7	TRBV14	CASSQEYRVFDEQYF	TGTGCCAGCAGCCAAGAATATAGAGTATTCGACGAGCAGTACTTC
-	TRBD1	TRBJ2-7	TRBV5-6	CASSLGQVPYEQYF	TGTGCCAGCAGCCTCGGACAGGTTCCTTACGAGCAGTACTTC
-	TRBD1	TRBJ2-2	TRBV7-3	CASSSWDRVKTGELFF	TGTGCCAGCAGCTCCTGGGACAGGGTCAAGACCGGGGAGCTGTTTTTT
-	TRBD2	TRBJ2-3	TRBV6-6	CASRRGGTDTQYF	TGTGCCAGCAGGCGGGGGGGCACAGATACGCAGTATTTT
once	-	TRBJ1-1	TRBV5-6	CASSPPGGRTEAFF	TGTGCCAGCAGCCCCCCCGGGGGCAGGACTGAAGCTTTCTTT
-	TRBD2	TRBJ2-7	TRBV11-2	CASRVTSGGRSSYEQYF	TGTGCCAGCAGGGTGACTAGCGGGGGGCGTAGCTCCTACGAGCAGTACTTC
-	TRBD2	TRBJ2-7	TRBV20-1	CSAYIGGEQYF	TGCAGTGCTTACATCGGGGGGGAGCAGTACTTC
-	-	TRBJ1-1	TRBV25-1	CASSPPFLRDTEAFF	TGTGCCAGCAGTCCCCCTTTTCTACGGGACACTGAAGCTTTCTTT
-	-	TRBJ1-2	TRBV19	CASTHQGTINYGYTF	TGTGCCAGTACCCATCAGGGGACCATTAACTATGGCTACACCTTC